These 15 T cell receptor beta chains were all obtained from the same sample, sequenced in a study of T-cell reconstitution after alpha-beta-depleted transplantation in children. Unique molecular identifiers were used to barcode this TCRbeta library. TCRdb reprocessed the PCR reads with MiXCR, giving one entry per CDR3 protein. The data contain some 550,000 distinct CDR3 sequences, roughly 24% of them singletons. The sample was PBMCs, mostly from graft donor cells, taken 360 days after TCRalphabeta/CD19-depleted stem cell transplant. Receptors were obtained from a boy younger than two who had a stem cell transplant for acute myeloid leukemia, so the T cells may come from the graft donor.

The J gene is TRBJ2-3, the V gene TRBV10-3; TRBD1 matches at 12 bases. CDR3 size: 16 residues. Germline CDR1 and CDR2: ENHRY and SYGVKD. V shed 5 bases and J 4 bases; nucleotides not matched to a gene: 7. The CDR3 is CAISQTGTGGSDTQYF. CDR3 nucleotides: TGTGCCATCAGTCAGACCGGGACAGGGGGCTCAGATACGCAGTATTTT.

In the case of this clonotype: The junction and the germline gene differ at one end; a read error may be behind it. The V and J genes are TRBV10-3 and TRBJ1-2, with D hard to call. The CDR3 is 13 amino acids. The germline CDR1 and CDR2 sequences are ENHRY and SYGVKD. The CDR3, as DNA: TGTGCCAGCAGTGAGTGGCTTAACTATGGCTACACCTTC. Translation: CASSEWLNYGYTF.

The chain joins TRBV7-8 to TRBJ2-7; no definite D call. CDR3 size: 15 residues. V shed 0 bases and J shed 6 bases, with 15 bases lying between them. Germline CDR1 is SGHVS and CDR2 is FQNEAQ. CDR3 in amino acids: CASSLAAIDPAEQYV. Here the CDR3 DNA reads TGTGCCAGCAGCTTAGCGGCGATAGACCCGGCCGAGCAGTACGTC.

The V gene is TRBV20-1, the J gene TRBJ2-3, with 8 bases fitting TRBD2. The CDR3 loop spans 19 amino acids. Trimming removed 0 bases from V and 2 bases from J; junction bases left unmatched: 16. In germline, CDR1 is DFQATT, CDR2 SNEGSKA (reference sequence). The CDR3 DNA is TGCAGTGCTAGAGATCCCACCCTTGAGCGGGGGTCCTTCACAGATACGCAGTATTTT. Its translation: CSARDPTLERGSFTDTQYF.

The chain carries TRBV6-1 and TRBJ1-1, with 9 bases identical to TRBD1. The V and J ends lost 6 bases and 5 bases, in that order; junction bases with no gene match: 7. Germline V CDR1 and CDR2: MNHNS, SASEGT. The CDR3 sequence is 14 residues long. The DNA of the CDR3 is TGTGCCAGCAGGGGGACAGGGAGGGGGACTGAAGCTTTCTTT. This sequence encodes CASRGTGRGTEAFF.

This clonotype was observed once. V gene TRBV11-1 combines with J gene TRBJ2-3; TRBD2 matches at 8 bases. The CDR3 length is 19 residues. V shed 5 bases, J shed 2 bases, and the junction held 18 bases outside the gene matches. Looked up from germline, CDR1 is SGHAT and CDR2 is FQDESV (reference sequence). This CDR3 is CASSIRRAGALGFTDTQYF. The CDR3 nucleotides read TGTGCCAGCAGCATTAGACGAGCGGGGGCCTTGGGGTTCACAGATACGCAGTATTTT.

This clonotype appeared a few times. The V gene is TRBV20-1, the J gene TRBJ2-2; D remains ambiguous. V was clipped by 7 bases and J by 1 base, with 19 bases between them. CDR1 is DFQATT and CDR2 is SNEGSKA in the germline V gene (reference sequence). The CDR3 extends over 16 amino acids. The CDR3 loop is CSVSTVRPENTGELFF. The CDR3 DNA follows: TGCAGTGTTAGTACGGTTAGACCAGAGAACACCGGGGAGCTGTTTTTT.

This clonotype has a handful of counts. The rearrangement joins TRBV5-1 to TRBJ2-1; 8 bases are shared with TRBD1. Germline V lookup: CDR1 SGHRS, CDR2 YFSETQ. CDR3 length: 19 amino acids. V lost 1 base and J lost 0; bases outside the gene matches: 12. This CDR3 reads CASSLPRDRGGSSYNEQFF. CDR3 nucleotides: TGCGCCAGCAGCTTGCCCCGAGACAGGGGAGGCAGCTCCTACAATGAGCAGTTCTTC.

This rearrangement joins TRBV20-1 to TRBJ2-5; 10 bases agree with TRBD2. This CDR3 contains 15 residues. The germline V gene encodes CDR1 DFQATT and CDR2 SNEGSKA (reference sequence). J was trimmed by 5 bases and V by 6 bases; bases with no gene match: 12. DNA of the CDR3: TGCAGTGCCCTGGACAGCGCTAGCGGGGGTGAGACCCAGTACTTC. This sequence encodes CSALDSASGGETQYF.

This clonotype has at least ten counts. CDR3 nucleotides: TGTGCCAGCAGCTTCCCCGGGACTCGGAGCAATGAGCAGTTCTTC. Its translation: CASSFPGTRSNEQFF. V usage is TRBV12-3 or TRBV12-4 and J usage is TRBJ2-1; the D gene is possibly TRBD2 (6 bases). The CDR3 is made up of 15 amino acids. Trimming pared 6 bases from V and 6 bases from J, leaving 18 bases between.

This clonotype showed up just a few times. The chain is built from TRBV20-1 and TRBJ2-1, with D maybe TRBD2 (6 bases). The CDR3 is 12 amino acids. Between the trimmed V and J ends, which lost 3 bases and 10 bases, there was a span of 13 bases. Germline CDR1 is DFQATT and CDR2 is SNEGSKA (reference sequence). Here the CDR3 reads CSARAGFGEQFF. CDR3 DNA sequence: TGCAGTGCTAGGGCGGGGTTCGGGGAGCAGTTCTTC.

V is TRBV20-1 and J is TRBJ1-2, with D perhaps TRBD1 (5 bases). Germline assignment: CDR1 DFQATT and CDR2 SNEGSKA (reference sequence). The ends were cut back, 3 bases at V and 4 bases at J, with 9 bases in the middle. The CDR3 totals 12 residues. CDR3: CSARGRFYGYTF. The DNA for the CDR3 is TGCAGTGCTAGGGGGCGCTTCTATGGCTACACCTTC.

This rearrangement joins TRBV10-3 to TRBJ2-7, with TRBD2 as a possible D gene (5 bases). V lost 3 bases and J lost 2, with 14 bases in between. The germline gives CDR1 ENHRY, CDR2 SYGVKD. CDR3 size: 15 residues. The CDR3 nucleotides are TGTGCCATCAGTGATCTTCTAGCTCGGCCCTACGAGCAGTACTTC. It translates to CAISDLLARPYEQYF.

This clonotype has a handful of counts. This chain connects TRBV5-1 to TRBJ2-7, with 10 positions matching TRBD2. From germline, CDR1 is SGHRS and CDR2 YFSETQ. CDR3 size: 15 residues. With V trimmed by 0 bases and J by 4 bases, 4 bases remained unmatched. For the CDR3, the DNA is TGCGCCAGCAGCTTGGGGTGGACTAGCGGATACGAGCAGTACTTC. This translates into CASSLGWTSGYEQYF.

This clonotype was detected only a few times. The chain is built from TRBV2 and TRBJ1-5; D uncertain. This CDR3 region has 16 residues. The germline V gene encodes CDR1 SNHLY and CDR2 FYNNEI. Trimming removed 6 bases from V and 0 bases from J, with 15 bases in between. CDR3 sequence reads: CASRFNEGDSNQPQHF. The CDR3, as DNA: TGTGCCAGCAGATTTAACGAGGGCGATAGCAATCAGCCCCAGCATTTT.